The rows below give T cell receptor beta chains drawn from one sample of a study of shared clonotypes between healthy human individuals. TCRdb's table, derived via immunoSEQ multiplex PCR, lists solely in-frame clones and lacks some. This table has about 480,000 clones, around 74% appearing once. Sequencing used PBMCs. The source of these receptors is a woman in her thirties or forties in good health. Some clones in this sample may be carry-over from other donors' samples. Each CDR3 is given with its conserved first and last residue. A D gene is named only where the DNA matches it firmly. Size tells how often a clone was seen (once, few, many) or the class of an expanded clone, and some rows leave it out.

NA,TRBV6-5,NA,TRBJ1-4,TGTGCCAGCAGTTACTCAAGGCGGGACGGGGAAAAACTGTTTTTT,CASSYSRRDGEKLFF
NA,TRBV7-6,NA,TRBJ2-7,TGTGCCAGCAGCTCAGACAGCGCCGAGCAGTACTTC,CASSSDSAEQYF
NA,TRBV4-2,TRBD2,TRBJ2-3,TGTGCCAGCAGCCAAGATCCGACTAGCGGGGCAGATACGCAGTATTTT,CASSQDPTSGADTQYF
NA,TRBV7-9,NA,TRBJ2-5,TGTGCCAGCAGCTTAGACAGTTCGTCGGCGACCCAGTACTTC,CASSLDSSSATQYF
many,TRBV30,NA,TRBJ2-7,TGTGCCTGGAGTATTGCTACCCCGGGTGAGCAGTACTTC,CAWSIATPGEQYF
NA,TRBV7-2,NA,TRBJ2-5,TGTGCCAGCAGCTTTGGAGTACGGGAGTGGGGGACCCAGTACTTC,CASSFGVREWGTQYF
NA,TRBV6-5,TRBD1,TRBJ2-5,TGTGCCAGCAGTTCATCCGGGACAGGGAAAGAGACCCAGTACTTC,CASSSSGTGKETQYF
NA,TRBV19,NA,TRBJ1-1,TGTGCCAGTAGTATAGGTAGACACCTAGGGGACACTGAAGCTTTCTTT,CASSIGRHLGDTEAFF
NA,TRBV29-1,NA,TRBJ1-3,TGCAGCGTTGAATCTGGCTCTGGAAACACCATATATTTT,CSVESGSGNTIYF
NA,TRBV5-1,NA,TRBJ1-5,TGCGCCAGCAGTACCGGGGGCAATCAGCCCCAGCATTTT,CASSTGGNQPQHF
many,TRBV7-9,NA,TRBJ2-5,TGTGCCAGCAGCTTAGGTTTTTCAGAGACCCAGTACTTC,CASSLGFSETQYF
NA,TRBV5-6,NA,TRBJ1-5,TGTGCCAGCAGCGAACGGAGGGCGTTTAGCAATCAGCCCCAGCATTTT,CASSERRAFSNQPQHF
NA,TRBV25-1,NA,TRBJ2-2,TGTGCCAGCACGGGCGGGACGTCAAACACCGGGGAGCTGTTTTTT,CASTGGTSNTGELFF
NA,TRBV14,NA,TRBJ1-1,TGTGCCAGCAGCCAAGTTGGGGCTGAAGCTTTCTTT,CASSQVGAEAFF
NA,TRBV30,NA,TRBJ2-5,TGTGCCTGGACTAAGGACTTCAAACGAGAGACCCAGTACTTC,CAWTKDFKRETQYF
NA,TRBV2,NA,TRBJ2-5,TGTGCCAGTGCCGAGGGTCGGTGGACCCAGTACTTC,CASAEGRWTQYF
NA,TRBV10-2,TRBD2,TRBJ2-3,TGCGCCAGCAGTGAGTCGGGATTGGGACTAGCGGGAGGAACCAAGGACACAGATACGCAGTATTTT,CASSESGLGLAGGTKDTDTQYF
NA,TRBV4-3,NA,TRBJ2-7,TGCGCCAGCAGCCAAGTTCCGGGGCGCGACGAGCAGTACTTC,CASSQVPGRDEQYF
NA,TRBV15,NA,TRBJ1-3,TGTGCCACCAGCAGAGGTTCTGGGGCCTCTGGAAACACCATATATTTT,CATSRGSGASGNTIYF
NA,TRBV10-2,TRBD2,TRBJ2-6,TGCGCCAGCAGGGAGACTAGCGGGGGCTCTGGGGCCAACGTCCTGACTTTC,CASRETSGGSGANVLTF
NA,TRBV5-1,NA,TRBJ2-7,TGCGCCAGCAGCCTCATAGTGCGGGGCGAGCAGTACTTC,CASSLIVRGEQYF
NA,TRBV4-2,NA,TRBJ2-2,TGTGCCAGCAGCCCTCACCCGGGACAGAACACCGGGGAGCTGTTTTTT,CASSPHPGQNTGELFF
NA,TRBV28,NA,TRBJ1-5,TGTGCCAGCAGCCTACGGGGACTCGGCAATCAGCCCCAGCATTTT,CASSLRGLGNQPQHF
NA,TRBV7-9,NA,TRBJ1-1,TGTGCCAGCAGCCGACTTACAGGGACGAACACTGAAGCTTTCTTT,CASSRLTGTNTEAFF
NA,TRBV29-1,TRBD2,TRBJ2-1,TGCAGCGTGGTACTGGGACTATCGACCTACAATGAGCAGTTCTTC,CSVVLGLSTYNEQFF
NA,TRBV28,TRBD2,TRBJ2-2,TGTGCCAGCAGTCCAACTAGCGGGAGGGTTTTAGGCACCGGGGAGCTGTTTTTT,CASSPTSGRVLGTGELFF
many,TRBV5-4,TRBD1,TRBJ2-5,TGTGCCAGCAGCGACAGGGTCCAAGAGACCCAGTACTTC,CASSDRVQETQYF
NA,TRBV6-6,NA,TRBJ1-4,TGTGCCAGCAGTTACGGAAATGAAAAACTGTTTTTT,CASSYGNEKLFF
NA,TRBV28,TRBD1,TRBJ1-6,TGTGCCAGCAGTCCAAGGACAGGGGGCGGTTCACCCCTCCACTTT,CASSPRTGGGSPLHF
NA,TRBV5-1,NA,TRBJ2-3,TGCGCCAGCAGCCCGCAAGCCGACACAGATACGCAGTATTTT,CASSPQADTDTQYF
NA,TRBV25-1,TRBD2,TRBJ2-3,TGTGCCAGCAGGGAGTTAGGCGGGGGGGATACGCAGTATTTT,CASRELGGGDTQYF
NA,TRBV7-9,NA,TRBJ2-1,TGTGCCAGCAGCTTAGCTGTACGGGTTCACAATGAGCAGTTCTTC,CASSLAVRVHNEQFF
NA,TRBV9,NA,TRBJ2-7,TGTGCCAGCAGCCCCCTCTCCGGGGGCTACGAGCAGTACTTC,CASSPLSGGYEQYF
NA,TRBV28,TRBD2,TRBJ2-7,TGTGCCAGCAGTTTCACTAGCGGGCTCCTCTACGAGCAGTACTTC,CASSFTSGLLYEQYF
NA,TRBV9,NA,TRBJ2-3,TGTGCCAGCAGCGTTTTCGTTAGCACAGATACGCAGTATTTT,CASSVFVSTDTQYF
few,TRBV29-1,NA,TRBJ1-1,TGCAGCGTTGAAAGGTACATCAACACTGAAGCTTTCTTT,CSVERYINTEAFF
NA,TRBV2,TRBD1,TRBJ1-6,TGTGCCAGCAGCGACAGGGGCCTCTATAATTCACCCCTCCACTTT,CASSDRGLYNSPLHF
few,TRBV27,NA,TRBJ1-2,TGTGCCAGCAGTTTAAACTGGGACGGGAGGGCCTATGGCTACACCTTC,CASSLNWDGRAYGYTF
NA,TRBV4-1,NA,TRBJ2-1,TGCGCCAGCAGCCAAGTCGGGGGAGCAGCCTACAATGAGCAGTTCTTC,CASSQVGGAAYNEQFF
NA,TRBV4-1,NA,TRBJ1-5,TGCGCCAGCAGCCAAGAGGGAGGGCAGGGATATCAGCCCCAGCATTTT,CASSQEGGQGYQPQHF
once,TRBV27,TRBD1,TRBJ2-7,TGTGCCAGCAGTTCCACTTGGACAGGGTCCGAGCAGTACTTC,CASSSTWTGSEQYF
NA,TRBV7-2,TRBD1,TRBJ2-2,TGTGCCAGCAGCTTCCGGGACAGCGTCACCGGGGAGCTGTTTTTT,CASSFRDSVTGELFF
NA,TRBV6-5,NA,TRBJ2-3,TGTGCCAGCAGAGCCGGGAGAGGCACAGATACGCAGTATTTT,CASRAGRGTDTQYF
NA,TRBV4-2,TRBD1,TRBJ1-5,TGTGCCAGCAGCCAAGAAAGTCAGGGGGCCTTCAATCAGCCCCAGCATTTT,CASSQESQGAFNQPQHF
NA,TRBV28,NA,TRBJ2-2,TGTGCCAGCAGTCCCCTAGCGTACACCGGGGAGCTGTTTTTT,CASSPLAYTGELFF
NA,TRBV28,TRBD1,TRBJ1-5,TGTGCCAGTACGACAGGGCTATATCAGCCCCAGCATTTT,CASTTGLYQPQHF
NA,TRBV6-5,NA,TRBJ2-7,TGTGCCAGCAGTTTAGGAGTTTTACAGGACCACGAGCAGTACTTC,CASSLGVLQDHEQYF